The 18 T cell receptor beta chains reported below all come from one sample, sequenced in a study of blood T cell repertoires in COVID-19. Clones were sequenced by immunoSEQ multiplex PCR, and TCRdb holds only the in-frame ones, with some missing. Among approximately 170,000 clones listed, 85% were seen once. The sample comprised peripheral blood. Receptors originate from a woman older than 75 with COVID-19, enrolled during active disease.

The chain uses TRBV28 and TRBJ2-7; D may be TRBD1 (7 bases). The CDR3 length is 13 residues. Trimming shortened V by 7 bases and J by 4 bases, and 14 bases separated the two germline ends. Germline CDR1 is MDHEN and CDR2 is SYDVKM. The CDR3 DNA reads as TGTGCCAGCACCCAGGGGGGCGGGTACGAGCAGTACTTC. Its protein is CASTQGGGYEQYF.

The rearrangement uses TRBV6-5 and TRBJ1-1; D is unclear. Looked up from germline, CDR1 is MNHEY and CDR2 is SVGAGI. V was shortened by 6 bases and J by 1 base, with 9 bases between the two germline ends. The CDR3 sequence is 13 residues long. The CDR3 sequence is CASRRPGNTEAFF. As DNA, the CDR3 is TGTGCCAGCAGGCGACCAGGGAACACTGAAGCTTTCTTT.

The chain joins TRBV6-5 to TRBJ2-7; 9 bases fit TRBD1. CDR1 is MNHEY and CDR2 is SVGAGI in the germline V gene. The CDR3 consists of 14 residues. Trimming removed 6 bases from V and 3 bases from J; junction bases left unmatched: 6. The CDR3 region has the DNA TGTGCCAGCAGGGGACAGGGAACGAGCTACGAGCAGTACTTC. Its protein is CASRGQGTSYEQYF.

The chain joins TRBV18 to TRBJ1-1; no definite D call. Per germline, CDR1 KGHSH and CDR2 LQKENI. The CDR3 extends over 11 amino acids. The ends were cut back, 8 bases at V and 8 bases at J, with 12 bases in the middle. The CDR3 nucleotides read TGTGCCAGCACACAGACGGGAGAAGCTTTCTTT. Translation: CASTQTGEAFF.

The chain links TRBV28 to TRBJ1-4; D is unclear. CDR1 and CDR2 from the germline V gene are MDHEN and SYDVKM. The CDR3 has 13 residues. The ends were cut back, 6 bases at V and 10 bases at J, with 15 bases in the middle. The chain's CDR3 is CASRFRAEGKLFF. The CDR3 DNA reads TGTGCCAGCAGGTTCCGGGCTGAGGGAAAACTGTTTTTT.

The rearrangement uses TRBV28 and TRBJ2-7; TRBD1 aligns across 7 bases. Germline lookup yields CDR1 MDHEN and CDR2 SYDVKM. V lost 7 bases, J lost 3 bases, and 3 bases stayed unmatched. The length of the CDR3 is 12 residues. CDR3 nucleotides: TGTGCCAGCAAGGGACAGATCTACGAGCAGTACTTC. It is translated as CASKGQIYEQYF.

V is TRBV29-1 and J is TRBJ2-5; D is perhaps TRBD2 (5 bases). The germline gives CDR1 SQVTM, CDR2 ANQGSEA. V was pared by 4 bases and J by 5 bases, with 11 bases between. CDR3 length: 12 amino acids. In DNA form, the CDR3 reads TGCAGCGTTGTCTTAGCGTCTGAGACCCAGTACTTC. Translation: CSVVLASETQYF.

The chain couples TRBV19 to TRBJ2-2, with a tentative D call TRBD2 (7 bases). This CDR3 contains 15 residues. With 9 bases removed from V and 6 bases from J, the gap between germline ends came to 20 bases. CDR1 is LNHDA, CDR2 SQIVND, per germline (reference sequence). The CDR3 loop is CASFRRGGPPGELFF. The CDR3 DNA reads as TGTGCCAGCTTCCGAAGGGGGGGGCCCCCCGGGGAGCTGTTTTTT. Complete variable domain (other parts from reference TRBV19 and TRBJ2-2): DGGITQSPKYLFRKEGQNVTLSCEQNLNHDAMYWYRQDPGQGLRLIYYSQIVNDFQKGDIAEGYSVSREKKESFPLTVTSAQKNPTAFYLCASFRRGGPPGELFFGEGSRLTVL.

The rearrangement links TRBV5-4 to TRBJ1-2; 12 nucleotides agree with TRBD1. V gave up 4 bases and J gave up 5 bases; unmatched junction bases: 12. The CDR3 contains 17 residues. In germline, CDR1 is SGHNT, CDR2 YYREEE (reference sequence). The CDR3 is CASSHPGTGGVGYGYTF. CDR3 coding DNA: TGTGCCAGCAGCCACCCCGGGACAGGGGGCGTTGGATATGGCTACACCTTC.

The chain's CDR3 is CASRPGLAGTGELFF. CDR3 in DNA: TGTGCCAGTAGACCGGGACTAGCGGGGACCGGGGAGCTGTTTTTT. V usage is TRBV19 and J usage is TRBJ2-2; 13 bases are shared with TRBD2. V gave up 6 bases and J gave up 5 bases; unmatched junction bases: 3. This CDR3 spans 15 amino acids. CDR1 is LNHDA and CDR2 is SQIVND in the germline V gene (reference sequence). Drawing the rest from reference TRBV19 and TRBJ2-2, the complete variable domain is DGGITQSPKYLFRKEGQNVTLSCEQNLNHDAMYWYRQDPGQGLRLIYYSQIVNDFQKGDIAEGYSVSREKKESFPLTVTSAQKNPTAFYLCASRPGLAGTGELFFGEGSRLTVL.

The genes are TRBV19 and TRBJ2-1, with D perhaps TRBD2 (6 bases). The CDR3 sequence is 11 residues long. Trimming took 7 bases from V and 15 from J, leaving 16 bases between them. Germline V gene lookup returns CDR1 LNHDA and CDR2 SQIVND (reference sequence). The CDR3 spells CASTQRREMFF. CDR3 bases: TGTGCCAGTACCCAAAGGAGGGAAATGTTCTTC.

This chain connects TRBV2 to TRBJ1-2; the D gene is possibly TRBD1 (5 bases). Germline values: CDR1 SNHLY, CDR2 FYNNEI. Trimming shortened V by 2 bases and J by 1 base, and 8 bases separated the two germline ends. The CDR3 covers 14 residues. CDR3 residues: CASSERGINYGYTF. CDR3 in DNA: TGTGCCAGCAGTGAAAGGGGAATTAACTATGGCTACACCTTC.

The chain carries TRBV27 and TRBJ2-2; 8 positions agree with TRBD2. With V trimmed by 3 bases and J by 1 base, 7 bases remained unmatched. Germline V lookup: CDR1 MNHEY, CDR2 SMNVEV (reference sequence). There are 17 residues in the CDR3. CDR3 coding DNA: TGTGCCAGCAGTTTTATAAGCGGGGGCAGGAACACCGGGGAGCTGTTTTTT. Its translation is CASSFISGGRNTGELFF.

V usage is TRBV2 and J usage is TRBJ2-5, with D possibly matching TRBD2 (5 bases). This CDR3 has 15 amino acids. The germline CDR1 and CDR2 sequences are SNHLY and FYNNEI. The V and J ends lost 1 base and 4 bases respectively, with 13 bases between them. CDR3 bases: TGTGCCAGCAGTGAAGTGTCTAGCCGGGGAGAGACCCAGTACTTC. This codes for CASSEVSSRGETQYF.

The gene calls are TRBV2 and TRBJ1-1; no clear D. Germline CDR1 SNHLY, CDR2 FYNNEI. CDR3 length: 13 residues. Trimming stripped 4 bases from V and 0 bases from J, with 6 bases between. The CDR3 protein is CASSAFMNTEAFF. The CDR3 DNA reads TGTGCCAGCAGTGCTTTTATGAACACTGAAGCTTTCTTT.

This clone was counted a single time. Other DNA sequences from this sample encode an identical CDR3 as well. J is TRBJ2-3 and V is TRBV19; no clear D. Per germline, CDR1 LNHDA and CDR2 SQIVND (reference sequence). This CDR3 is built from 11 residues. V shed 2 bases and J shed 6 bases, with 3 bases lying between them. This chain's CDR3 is CASSISDTQYF. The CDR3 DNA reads TGTGCCAGTAGTATATCGGATACGCAGTATTTT. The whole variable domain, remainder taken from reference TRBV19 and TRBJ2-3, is DGGITQSPKYLFRKEGQNVTLSCEQNLNHDAMYWYRQDPGQGLRLIYYSQIVNDFQKGDIAEGYSVSREKKESFPLTVTSAQKNPTAFYLCASSISDTQYFGPGTRLTVL.

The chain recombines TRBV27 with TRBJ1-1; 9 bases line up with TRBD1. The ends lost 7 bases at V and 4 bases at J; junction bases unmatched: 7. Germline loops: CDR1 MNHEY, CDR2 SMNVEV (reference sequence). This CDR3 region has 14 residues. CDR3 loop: CASNLQGASTEAFF. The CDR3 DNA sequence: TGTGCCAGCAATCTACAGGGGGCGAGCACTGAAGCTTTCTTT.

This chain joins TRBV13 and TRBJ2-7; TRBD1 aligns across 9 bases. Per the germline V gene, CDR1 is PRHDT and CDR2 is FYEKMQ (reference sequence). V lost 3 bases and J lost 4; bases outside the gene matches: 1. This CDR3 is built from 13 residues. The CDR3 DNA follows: TGTGCCAGCAGCTTGGGGACAGGGTACGAGCAGTACTTC. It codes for CASSLGTGYEQYF.